These 5 T cell receptor beta chains came from one sample sequenced in a study of Graves' ophthalmopathy and Graves' hyperthyroidism. Investigators amplified TCR beta CDR3 regions from RNA transcripts. The first-round RT-PCR employed HTBI primers together with the Qiagen OneStep RT-PCR kit. A multiplex PCR was then performed as the second round. TCRdb re-called the multiplex PCR reads through MiXCR, storing one row per CDR3 protein. The table has about 700,000 distinct CDR3 sequences, roughly two fifths seen once. The sequenced sample was peripheral blood. The receptor set was obtained from an adult man with Graves' ophthalmopathy.

The chain links TRBV6-6 to TRBJ1-1, with 12 bases fitting TRBD1. The V segment lost 7 bases and the J segment 6 bases; nucleotides outside the gene matches: 6. The CDR3 consists of 14 residues. Per the germline V gene, CDR1 is MNHNY and CDR2 is SVGAGI (reference sequence). In nucleotides, the CDR3 is TGTGCCAGCACCCCGGGACAGGGGGCCCCTGAAGCTTTCTTT. The encoded protein is CASTPGQGAPEAFF.

This chain links TRBV2 with TRBJ2-3, with a possible D match to TRBD2 (5 bases). Per germline, CDR1 SNHLY and CDR2 FYNNEI. The CDR3 totals 16 residues. Trimming shortened V by 8 bases and J by 3 bases, and 21 bases separated the two germline ends. The CDR3 loop is CASLPGSGLGTDTQYF. The CDR3 DNA sequence: TGTGCCAGCCTCCCGGGATCGGGGTTAGGAACAGATACGCAGTATTTT.

The sample holds a few counts of this clonotype. The chain employs TRBV12-5 and TRBJ2-7, with D unclear. The germline gives CDR1 LGHNT, CDR2 FRNRAP. V gave up 2 bases and J gave up 2 bases, with 4 bases separating them. The CDR3 is 12 residues long. The CDR3 sequence is CASGLNPYEQYF. The CDR3 DNA sequence: TGTGCTAGTGGTTTGAACCCCTACGAGCAGTACTTC.

This clonotype has at least ten counts. The chain links TRBV24-1 to TRBJ2-5, with TRBD2 matching over 9 bases. Germline V lookup: CDR1 KGHDR, CDR2 SFDVKD. This CDR3 has 17 residues. V lost 4 bases to trimming and J lost 0 bases; unmatched junction nucleotides: 8. The CDR3 DNA is TGTGCCACCAGTGACCTAGCTAGCGGGGTTCACCAAGAGACCCAGTACTTC. This encodes CATSDLASGVHQETQYF.

This clonotype was seen repeatedly, ten times or more. The chain combines TRBV12-3 or TRBV12-4 with TRBJ2-6; 7 bases map to TRBD1. The junction had 8 bases not matched to a gene; V was cut back by 7 bases and J by 2 bases. The CDR3 runs to 16 residues. CDR3 protein: CASTLGDRAGANVLTF. CDR3 nucleotide sequence: TGTGCCAGCACCTTAGGAGACAGGGCTGGGGCCAACGTCCTGACTTTC.